The sample holds one count of the clone carrying this T cell receptor beta chain. The data originate from a study of control samples from healthy donors and cancer patients. The germline V gene encodes CDR1 GTSNPN and CDR2 SVGIG (reference sequence). This CDR3 has 15 residues. Trimming cost V 5 bases and J 2 bases; bases outside gene matches: 8. The protocol was immunoSEQ multiplex PCR, while the TCRdb copy is restricted to in-frame clones and leaves out a portion. Among roughly 100,000 clones listed, 91% were seen once. The source is a woman in her twenties or thirties in good health. The V and J genes are TRBV30 and TRBJ2-3; 9 bases align to TRBD2. Input material: blood. CDR3 bases: TGTGCCTGGGCTGGGTTAGCGGGGGACACAGATACGCAGTATTTT. It codes for CAWAGLAGDTDTQYF. The variable domain in full, completed from reference TRBV30 and TRBJ2-3, reads SQTIHQWPATLVQPVGSPLSLECTVEGTSNPNLYWYRQAAGRGLQLLFYSVGIGQISSEVPQNLSASRPQDRQFILSSKKLLLSDSGFYLCAWAGLAGDTDTQYFGPGTRLTVL.